This is a list of T cell receptor beta chains from one sample in a study of blood T cell repertoires in COVID-19. The assay was immunoSEQ multiplex PCR, and TCRdb's table has in-frame clones only and misses some. The profile shows tens of thousands of clones, around 80% of them singletons. Material for sequencing was peripheral blood. The receptors derive from an elderly woman with acute or convalescent COVID-19. CDR3s include the opening cysteine and the closing phenylalanine or tryptophan. D genes are given only for firm matches. The listing skips clone size in some rows; elsewhere it reads once, few, many or a size class.

size: NA
D: NA
J: TRBJ1-5
V: TRBV18
CDR3: CASAGTPVDQPQHF
DNA: TGTGCCAGCGCCGGGACACCAGTAGATCAGCCCCAGCATTTT

size: NA
D: NA
J: TRBJ2-3
V: TRBV18
CDR3: CASSPLLDTQYF
DNA: TGTGCCAGCTCACCACTACTAGATACGCAGTATTTT

size: few
D: TRBD1
J: TRBJ1-1
V: TRBV3-1/TRBV3-2
CDR3: CASSQRDRGHTEAFF
DNA: TGTGCCAGCAGCCAACGCGACAGGGGTCATACTGAAGCTTTCTTT

size: NA
D: TRBD2
J: TRBJ2-1
V: TRBV7-9
CDR3: CASSNERGGFVEQFF
DNA: TGTGCCAGCAGCAACGAGCGGGGGGGTTTCGTTGAGCAGTTCTTC

size: NA
D: NA
J: TRBJ2-7
V: TRBV27
CDR3: CASSIRDSSYEQYF
DNA: TGTGCCAGCAGTATAAGAGACAGTTCCTACGAGCAGTACTTC

size: NA
D: NA
J: TRBJ1-4
V: TRBV19
CDR3: CASSIGGGRGEKLFF
DNA: TGTGCCAGTAGTATAGGGGGGGGCCGTGGTGAAAAACTGTTTTTT

size: NA
D: NA
J: TRBJ1-4
V: TRBV19
CDR3: CASSILGQTSFNEKLFF
DNA: TGTGCCAGTAGTATATTGGGCCAGACCAGCTTTAATGAAAAACTGTTTTTT

size: NA
D: NA
J: TRBJ2-7
V: TRBV12-3/TRBV12-4
CDR3: CASSQGYEQYF
DNA: TGTGCCAGCAGTCAGGGCTACGAGCAGTACTTC

size: NA
D: TRBD1
J: TRBJ1-1
V: TRBV3-1/TRBV3-2
CDR3: CASSHTGTVVMNTEAFF
DNA: TGTGCCAGCAGTCATACCGGGACAGTCGTCATGAACACTGAAGCTTTCTTT

size: NA
D: TRBD2
J: TRBJ2-1
V: TRBV6-2/TRBV6-3
CDR3: CASSSLGGLGEQFF
DNA: TGTGCCAGCAGTTCCCTGGGGGGGTTGGGTGAGCAGTTCTTC

size: NA
D: NA
J: TRBJ2-7
V: TRBV25-1
CDR3: CASSGRGFSEQYF
DNA: TGTGCCAGCAGTGGTCGGGGTTTTAGCGAGCAGTACTTC

size: NA
D: NA
J: TRBJ2-5
V: TRBV24-1
CDR3: CATSEHDVTGTQYF
DNA: TGTGCCACCAGTGAACATGACGTAACAGGGACCCAGTACTTC

size: NA
D: NA
J: TRBJ1-6
V: TRBV19
CDR3: CASSIGGRTNSPLHF
DNA: TGTGCCAGTAGTATAGGAGGGCGGACTAATTCACCCCTCCACTTT

size: NA
D: NA
J: TRBJ1-2
V: TRBV19
CDR3: CASTDAGQAYGGYTF
DNA: TGTGCCAGTACCGACGCGGGCCAAGCATATGGGGGCTACACCTTC